The 5 T cell receptor beta chains listed next were all sequenced from one sample in a study of blood T cells in healthy people across ages. Then a second PCR, running about 6 to 11 cycles, was carried out with a sample-barcoded 5' primer and a J-beta primer mix. TCRdb used MiXCR to reprocess the 5' RACE reads, holding one entry per CDR3 protein. The table records 1.5 million to 2 million distinct CDR3 sequences, 49% of them present only once. The sample taken for sequencing was blood. The receptors here all came from a middle-aged woman in good health.

The CDR3 DNA is TGCAGTGCTAGAGATCCTAGCAGGTCCCCAGATACGCAGTATTTT. The encoded protein is CSARDPSRSPDTQYF. This sequence joins TRBV20-1 and TRBJ2-3; D is perhaps TRBD2 (5 bases). The germline V gene encodes CDR1 DFQATT and CDR2 SNEGSKA (reference sequence). V lost 0 bases, J lost 4 bases, and 14 bases lay in between. There are 15 residues in the CDR3.

This clonotype came up a few times. CDR3 bases: TGCGCCAGCAGCTTGGCCACACCTTACAATGAGCAGTTCTTC. Protein: CASSLATPYNEQFF. The J gene is TRBJ2-1, the V gene TRBV5-1; D is undetermined. Trimming shortened V by 0 bases and J by 4 bases, and 8 bases separated the two germline ends. This CDR3 is built from 14 residues. Germline V CDR1 and CDR2: SGHRS, YFSETQ.

This clonotype has a handful of counts. CDR3 sequence: CATSRGVDEQFF. DNA for the CDR3: TGTGCCACCAGCAGAGGGGTCGATGAGCAGTTCTTC. V usage is TRBV15 and J usage is TRBJ2-1; D gene uncertain. The CDR3 has 12 residues. In germline, CDR1 is LNHNV, CDR2 YYDKDF (reference sequence). Trimming took off 1 base at V and 8 bases at J, with 6 bases between the two ends.

The chain uses TRBV6-5 and TRBJ1-4, with 7 bases lining up with TRBD1. From germline, CDR1 is MNHEY and CDR2 SVGAGI. CDR3 length equals 14 residues. With V trimmed by 4 bases and J by 5 bases, 4 bases remained unmatched. Here the CDR3 DNA reads TGTGCCAGCAGTTCACAGGGGTTCAATGAAAAACTGTTTTTT. Translating gives CASSSQGFNEKLFF.

This clonotype occurred a few times. The V gene is TRBV7-9, the J gene TRBJ2-7, with a tentative D call TRBD1 (6 bases). Per germline, CDR1 SEHNR and CDR2 FQNEAQ (reference sequence). V was pared by 4 bases and J by 1 base, with 14 bases between. CDR3 length: 15 residues. In DNA form, the CDR3 reads TGTGCCAGCAGCTACTCAGGGGCCCTGTCCTACGAGCAGTACTTC. This encodes CASSYSGALSYEQYF.